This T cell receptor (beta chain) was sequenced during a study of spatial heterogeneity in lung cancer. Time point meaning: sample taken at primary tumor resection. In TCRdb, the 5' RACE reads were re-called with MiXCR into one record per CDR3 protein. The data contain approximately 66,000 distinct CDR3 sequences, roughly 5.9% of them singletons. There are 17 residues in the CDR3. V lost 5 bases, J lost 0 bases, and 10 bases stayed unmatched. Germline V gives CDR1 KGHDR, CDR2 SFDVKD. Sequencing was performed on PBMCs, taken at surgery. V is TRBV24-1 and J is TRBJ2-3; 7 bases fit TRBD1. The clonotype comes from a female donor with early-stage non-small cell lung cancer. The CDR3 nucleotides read TGTGCCACCAGTGCTCCCATAGGGGGCTCTAGCACAGATACGCAGTATTTT. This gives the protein CATSAPIGGSSTDTQYF.